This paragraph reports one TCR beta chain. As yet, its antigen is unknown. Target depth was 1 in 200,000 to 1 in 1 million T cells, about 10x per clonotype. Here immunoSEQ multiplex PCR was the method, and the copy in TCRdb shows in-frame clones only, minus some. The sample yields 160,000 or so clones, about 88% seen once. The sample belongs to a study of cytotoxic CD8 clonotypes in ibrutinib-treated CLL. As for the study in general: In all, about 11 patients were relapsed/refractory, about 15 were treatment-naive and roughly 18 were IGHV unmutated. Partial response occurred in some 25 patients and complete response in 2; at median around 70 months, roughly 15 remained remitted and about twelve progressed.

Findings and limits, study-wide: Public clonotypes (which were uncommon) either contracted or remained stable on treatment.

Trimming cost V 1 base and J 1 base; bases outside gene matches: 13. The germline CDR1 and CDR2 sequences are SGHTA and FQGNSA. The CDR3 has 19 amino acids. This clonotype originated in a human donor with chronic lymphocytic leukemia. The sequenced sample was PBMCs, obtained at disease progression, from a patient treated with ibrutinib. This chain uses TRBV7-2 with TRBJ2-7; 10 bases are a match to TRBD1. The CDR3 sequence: CASSLVYGQGVLFSYEQYF. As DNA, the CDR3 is TGTGCCAGCAGCTTAGTTTACGGACAGGGGGTACTATTTTCCTACGAGCAGTACTTC.